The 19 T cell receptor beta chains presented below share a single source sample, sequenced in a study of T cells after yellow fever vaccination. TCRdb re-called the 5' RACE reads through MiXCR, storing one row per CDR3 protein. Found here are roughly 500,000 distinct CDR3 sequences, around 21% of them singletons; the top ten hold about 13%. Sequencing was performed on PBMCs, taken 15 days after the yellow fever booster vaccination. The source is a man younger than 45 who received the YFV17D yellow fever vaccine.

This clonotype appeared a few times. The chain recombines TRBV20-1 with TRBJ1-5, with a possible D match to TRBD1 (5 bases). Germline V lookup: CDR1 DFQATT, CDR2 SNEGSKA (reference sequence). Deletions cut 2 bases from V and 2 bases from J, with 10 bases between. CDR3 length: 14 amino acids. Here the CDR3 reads CSARTRVGNQPQHF. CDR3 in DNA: TGCAGTGCTAGAACCAGGGTAGGCAATCAGCCCCAGCATTTT.

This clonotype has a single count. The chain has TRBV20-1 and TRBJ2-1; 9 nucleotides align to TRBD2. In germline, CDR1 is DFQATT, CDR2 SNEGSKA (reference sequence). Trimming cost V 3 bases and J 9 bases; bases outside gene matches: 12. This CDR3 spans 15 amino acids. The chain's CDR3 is CSARRQIAGDGEQFF. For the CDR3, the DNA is TGCAGTGCTAGGAGGCAAATAGCGGGAGACGGTGAGCAGTTCTTC.

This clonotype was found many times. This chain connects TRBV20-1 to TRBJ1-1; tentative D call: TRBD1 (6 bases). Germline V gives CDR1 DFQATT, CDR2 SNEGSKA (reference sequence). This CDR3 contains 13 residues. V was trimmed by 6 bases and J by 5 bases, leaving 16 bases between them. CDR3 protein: CSAPRHRDTEAFF. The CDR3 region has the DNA TGCAGTGCCCCGCGGCACAGGGATACTGAAGCTTTCTTT.

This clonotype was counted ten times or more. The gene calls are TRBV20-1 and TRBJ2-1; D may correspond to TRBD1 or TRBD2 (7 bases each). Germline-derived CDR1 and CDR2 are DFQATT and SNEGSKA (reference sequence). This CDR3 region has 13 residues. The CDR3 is CSCGEGARNEQFF. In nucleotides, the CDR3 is TGCAGCTGCGGGGAGGGGGCGCGAAATGAGCAGTTCTTC.

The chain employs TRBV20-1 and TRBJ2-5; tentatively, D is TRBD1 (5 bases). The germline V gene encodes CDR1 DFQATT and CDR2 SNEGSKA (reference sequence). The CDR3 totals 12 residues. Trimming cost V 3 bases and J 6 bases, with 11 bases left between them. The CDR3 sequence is CSASKGMKTQYF. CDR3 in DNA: TGCAGTGCTAGCAAGGGGATGAAGACCCAGTACTTC.

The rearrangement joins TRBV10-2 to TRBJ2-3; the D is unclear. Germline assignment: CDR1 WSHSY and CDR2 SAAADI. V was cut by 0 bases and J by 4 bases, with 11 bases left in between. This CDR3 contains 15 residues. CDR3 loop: CASSESAGIADTQYF. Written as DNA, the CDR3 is TGCGCCAGCAGTGAGTCGGCAGGAATCGCAGATACGCAGTATTTT.

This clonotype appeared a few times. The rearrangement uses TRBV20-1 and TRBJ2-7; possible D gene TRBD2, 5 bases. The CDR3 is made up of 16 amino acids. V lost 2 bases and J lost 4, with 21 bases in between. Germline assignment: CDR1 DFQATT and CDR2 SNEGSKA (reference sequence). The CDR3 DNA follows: TGCAGTGCTAGACAAGGCGGGCTAACAGCAAGGTACGAGCAGTACTTC. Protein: CSARQGGLTARYEQYF.

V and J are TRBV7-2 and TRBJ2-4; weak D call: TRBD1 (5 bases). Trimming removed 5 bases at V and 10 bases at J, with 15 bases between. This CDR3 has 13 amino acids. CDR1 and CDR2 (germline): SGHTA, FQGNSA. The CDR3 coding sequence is TGTGCCAGCAGCAAAACAGGATTTGGAATTCAGTACTTC. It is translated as CASSKTGFGIQYF.

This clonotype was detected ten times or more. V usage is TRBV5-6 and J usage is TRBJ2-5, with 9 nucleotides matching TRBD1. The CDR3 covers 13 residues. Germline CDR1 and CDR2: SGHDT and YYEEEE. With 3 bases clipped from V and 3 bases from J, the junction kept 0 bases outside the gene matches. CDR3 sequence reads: CASSWTGEETQYF. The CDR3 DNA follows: TGTGCCAGCAGCTGGACAGGGGAAGAGACCCAGTACTTC.

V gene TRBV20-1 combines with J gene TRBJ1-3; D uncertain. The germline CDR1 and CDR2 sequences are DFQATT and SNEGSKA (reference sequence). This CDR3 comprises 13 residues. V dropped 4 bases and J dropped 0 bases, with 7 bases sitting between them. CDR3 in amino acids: CSANTDSGNTIYF. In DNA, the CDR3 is TGCAGTGCTAATACAGACTCTGGAAACACCATATATTTT.

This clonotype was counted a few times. In nucleotides, the CDR3 is TGTGCCAGCAGCCAATTAGGGTTCCCAGATACGCAGTATTTT. Amino acid sequence: CASSQLGFPDTQYF. The chain combines TRBV14 with TRBJ2-3, with no clear D. This CDR3 is built from 14 residues. Per the germline V gene, CDR1 is SGHDN and CDR2 is FVKESK. The germline V and J ends were trimmed by 2 bases and 4 bases, with 10 bases remaining between them.

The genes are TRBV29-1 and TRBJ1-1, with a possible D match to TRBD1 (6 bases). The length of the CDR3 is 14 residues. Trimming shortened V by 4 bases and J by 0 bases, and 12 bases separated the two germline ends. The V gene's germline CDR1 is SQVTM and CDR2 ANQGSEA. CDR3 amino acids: CSVVNRVMNTEAFF. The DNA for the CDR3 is TGCAGCGTTGTAAACAGGGTCATGAACACTGAAGCTTTCTTT.

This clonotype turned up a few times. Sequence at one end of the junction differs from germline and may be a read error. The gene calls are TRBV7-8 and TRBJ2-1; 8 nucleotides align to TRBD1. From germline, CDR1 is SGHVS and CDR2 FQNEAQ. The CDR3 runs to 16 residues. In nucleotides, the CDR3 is TGTGCCAGCAGCGCAAAGGACAGGGCCTCCAACAATGAGCAGTTCTTC. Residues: CASSAKDRASNNEQFF.

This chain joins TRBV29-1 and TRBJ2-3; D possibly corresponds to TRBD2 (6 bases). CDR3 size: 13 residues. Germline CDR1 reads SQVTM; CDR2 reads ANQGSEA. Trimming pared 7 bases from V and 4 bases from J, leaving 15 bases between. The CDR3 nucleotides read TGCAGCGCCAGCTATACGGGAGCAGATACGCAGTATTTT. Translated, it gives CSASYTGADTQYF.

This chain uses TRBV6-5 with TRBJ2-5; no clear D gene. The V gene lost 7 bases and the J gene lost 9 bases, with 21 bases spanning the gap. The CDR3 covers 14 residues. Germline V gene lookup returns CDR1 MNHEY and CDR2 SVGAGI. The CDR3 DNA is TGTGCCAGCAATTCCGGGCGTCGGGTCGGTTCCCAGTACTTC. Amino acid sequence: CASNSGRRVGSQYF.

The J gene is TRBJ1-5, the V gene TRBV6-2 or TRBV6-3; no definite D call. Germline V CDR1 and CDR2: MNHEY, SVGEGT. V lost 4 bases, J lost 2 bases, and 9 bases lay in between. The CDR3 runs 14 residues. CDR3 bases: TGTGCCAGCAGTTTCACCAGTGGCAATCAGCCCCAGCATTTT. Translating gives CASSFTSGNQPQHF.

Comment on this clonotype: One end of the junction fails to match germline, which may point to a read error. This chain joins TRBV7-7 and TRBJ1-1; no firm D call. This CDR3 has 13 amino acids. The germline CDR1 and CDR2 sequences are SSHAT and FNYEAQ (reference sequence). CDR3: CASSLTHNTEAFF. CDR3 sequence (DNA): TGTGCTAGCAGCTTAACCCATAACACTGAAGCTTTCTTT.

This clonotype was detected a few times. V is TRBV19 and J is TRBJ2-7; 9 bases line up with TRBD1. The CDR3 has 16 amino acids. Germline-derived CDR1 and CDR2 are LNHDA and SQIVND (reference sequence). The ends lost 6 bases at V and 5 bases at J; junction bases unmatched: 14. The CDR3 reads CASRQTRDRVLDEQYF. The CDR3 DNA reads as TGTGCCAGTAGACAGACCCGGGACAGGGTTCTCGACGAGCAGTACTTC.

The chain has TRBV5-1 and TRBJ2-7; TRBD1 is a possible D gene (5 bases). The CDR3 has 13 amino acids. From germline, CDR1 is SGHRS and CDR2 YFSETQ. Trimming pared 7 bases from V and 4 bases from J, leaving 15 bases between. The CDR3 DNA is TGCGCCAGCCAAAACAGGAAAGGATACGAGCAGTACTTC. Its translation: CASQNRKGYEQYF. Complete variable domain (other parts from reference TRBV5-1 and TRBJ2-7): KAGVTQTPRYLIKTRGQQVTLSCSPISGHRSVSWYQQTPGQGLQFLFEYFSETQRNKGNFPGRFSGRQFSNSRSEMNVSTLELGDSALYLCASQNRKGYEQYFGPGTRLTVT.